This TCR beta chain comes out of a study of control samples from healthy donors and cancer patients. CDR1 LGHDT and CDR2 YNNKEL come from the germline V gene (reference sequence). The CDR3 extends over 17 amino acids. The V segment lost 6 bases and the J segment 3 bases; nucleotides outside the gene matches: 13. The method was immunoSEQ multiplex PCR; TCRdb's version includes in-frame clones alone and lacks a portion of them. The repertoire holds about 160,000 clones, around 90% seen once, with about 11% in the top ten. This TCR was sampled from a man aged 30-40 years in good health. Material for sequencing was blood. The J gene is TRBJ2-7, the V gene TRBV3-1 (or the pseudogene TRBV3-2); 11 positions agree with TRBD2. The DNA for the CDR3 is TGTGCCAGCAGTCCGGGACTAGCGGCTGTCTCGGTCTACGAGCAGTACTTC. Encoded protein: CASSPGLAAVSVYEQYF.